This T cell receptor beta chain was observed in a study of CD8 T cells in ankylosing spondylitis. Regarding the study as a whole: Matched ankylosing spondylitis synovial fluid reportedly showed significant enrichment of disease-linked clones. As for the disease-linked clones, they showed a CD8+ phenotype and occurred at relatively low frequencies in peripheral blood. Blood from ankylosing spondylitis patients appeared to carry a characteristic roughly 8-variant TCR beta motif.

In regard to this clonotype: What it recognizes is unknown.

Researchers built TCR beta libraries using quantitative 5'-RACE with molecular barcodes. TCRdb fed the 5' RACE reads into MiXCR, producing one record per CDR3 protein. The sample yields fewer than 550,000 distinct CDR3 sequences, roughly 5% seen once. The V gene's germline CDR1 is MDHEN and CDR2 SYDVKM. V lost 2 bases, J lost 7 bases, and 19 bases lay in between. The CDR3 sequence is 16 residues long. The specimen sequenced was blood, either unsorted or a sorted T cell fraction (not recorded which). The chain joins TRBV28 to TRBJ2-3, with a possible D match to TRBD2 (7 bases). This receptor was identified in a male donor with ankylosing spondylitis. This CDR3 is CASSLRRGGASNTQYF. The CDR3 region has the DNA TGTGCCAGCAGTTTAAGGAGAGGGGGGGCTTCGAATACGCAGTATTTT.